This T cell receptor beta chain was captured by sequencing in a study of blood T cell repertoires in COVID-19 (dated by TCRdb to the early 2020s). Turning to the overall study: Samples covering the acute and convalescent phases of COVID-19 were provided by collaborators in the United States, Italy and Spain. The sample metadata nearly always contained a de-identified subject ID, COVID-19 status, age in years and sex. The samples were drawn from the first 160 participants of the ongoing ImmuneRACE study and from 1,254 subjects provided by 6 global collaborators. The prospective study material was composed of cDNA or gDNA derived from T cells, B-cell-depleted T cells, or PBMCs. Subjects who had been exposed to COVID-19, were actively infected with it, or had recovered from it provided the deeply sampled blood TCRbeta repertoires that made up the dataset. A freely available public database, intended as a resource for researchers studying the immune response to SARS-CoV-2, is where the repertoires were released. Where HLA class I and class II types were available, the types were taken from metadata supplied by the sample provider, not from assay-based typing. The paper's findings and limits, for the study overall: The amount of clinical and demographic metadata varied by source and participant and was provided uncurated.

The collaborating institutions used their own protocols to collect whole blood in K2EDTA tubes. For TCRbeta analysis, collaborators shipped samples as frozen whole blood, isolated PBMCs, or DNA extracted from either of those sample types. On this clone: What this receptor recognizes is not known. No clone much larger than this one lies a single base away; base qualities are absent.

The immunoSEQ Assay, a bias-controlled multiplex PCR, was used to amplify TCRbeta CDR3 regions from genomic DNA. The authors processed their data as follows. The number of nucleated cells in each sample was estimated by amplification of reference gene primers within the assay. Sequence reads were collapsed and filtered to measure the absolute abundance of every unique TCRbeta CDR3 rearrangement. Productive Simpson clonality was computed per sample as the square root of Simpson's diversity index over productive rearrangements. TCRdb mirrors the immuneACCESS table, restricted to in-frame sequences. Some clones are absent from its copies; in checked studies, under half trace to an unresolved V gene, and the reason for the others is unknown. The D gene and trimming were derived from the DNA, and the V and J assignments and clone size from that table. This sample has 35,000 to 45,000 clones in its table, and about 89% of those were observed once. The top ten clonotypes cover 0.3% to 0.45% of the sample.

The CDR3 covers 11 residues, taking in both the cysteine and the phenylalanine. Only the CDR3 DNA is retained, 33 bases long and in frame from the first base. Deletion took 5 bases off V and 3 bases off J, with a span of 7 bases between the germline ends. The germline V gene (reference sequence) provides CDR1 DFQATT and CDR2 SNEGSKA. The V and J segments used are TRBV20-1 and TRBJ1-1; the D gene lacks a confident call. The specimen was peripheral blood. This clonotype was obtained from a human donor in a cohort sampled during active COVID-19. CDR3 sequence: CSARRDTEAFF. The DNA sequence follows: TGCAGTGCTCGGAGGGACACTGAAGCTTTCTTT.